This T cell receptor beta chain was sequenced for a study of blood T cells in healthy people across ages. V lost 4 bases, J lost 3 bases, and 8 bases stayed unmatched. The CDR3 sequence is 16 residues long. Germline assignment: CDR1 SGHKS and CDR2 YYEKEE (reference sequence). Study outcomes and limitations: No conclusive comparison of naive versus antigen-experienced cells was possible with unsorted PBMCs. Fewer expanded clones and more diversity marked long-lived versus aged donors. Getting older went along with TCR beta diversity per million T cells dropping roughly linearly.

To note about this clonotype: Antigen unknown.

Through a sample-barcoded 5' primer and a J-beta primer mix, a second PCR was run for 7 to 11 cycles. Sequencing recovered at least 2.5 million CDR3-containing paired-end reads from each sample. TCRdb ran MiXCR on the 5' RACE reads and lists one entry per CDR3 protein. The sample consists of about 640,000 distinct CDR3 sequences, 58% of them appearing once. This TCR was sampled from a man aged 55-75 years in good health. This chain uses TRBV5-5 with TRBJ2-1, with 9 positions matching TRBD1. Material: blood. The CDR3 here is CASSGAGTGIYNEQFF. The DNA for the CDR3 is TGTGCCAGCAGCGGCGCCGGGACAGGGATCTACAATGAGCAGTTCTTC.